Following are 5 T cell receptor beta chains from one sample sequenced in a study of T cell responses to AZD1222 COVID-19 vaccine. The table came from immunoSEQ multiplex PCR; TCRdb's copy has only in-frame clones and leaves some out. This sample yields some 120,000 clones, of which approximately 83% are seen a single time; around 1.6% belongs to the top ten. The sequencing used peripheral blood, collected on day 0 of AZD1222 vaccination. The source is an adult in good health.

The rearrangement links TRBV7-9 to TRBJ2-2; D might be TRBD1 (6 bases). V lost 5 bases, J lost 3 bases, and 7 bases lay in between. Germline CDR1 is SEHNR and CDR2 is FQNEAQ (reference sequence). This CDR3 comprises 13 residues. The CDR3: CASSGQYTGELFF. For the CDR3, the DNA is TGTGCCAGCAGCGGACAGTACACCGGGGAGCTGTTTTTT.

In DNA, the CDR3 is TGTGCCAGCAGCCTAATTAGGACAGGGTCTGCAACTAATGAAAAACTGTTTTTT. Translating it yields CASSLIRTGSATNEKLFF. The chain employs TRBV3-1 (or the pseudogene TRBV3-2) and TRBJ1-4; 8 positions agree with TRBD1. J gave up 0 bases and V 4 bases, and 10 bases lay outside the gene matches. Germline V gene sequence: CDR1 LGHDT, CDR2 YNNKEL (reference sequence). The CDR3 runs to 18 residues.

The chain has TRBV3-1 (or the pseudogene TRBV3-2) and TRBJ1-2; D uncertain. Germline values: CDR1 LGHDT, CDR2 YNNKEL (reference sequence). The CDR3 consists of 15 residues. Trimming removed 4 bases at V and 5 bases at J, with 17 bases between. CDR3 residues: CASSPYSKAGYGYTF. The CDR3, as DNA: TGTGCCAGCAGCCCATATTCTAAGGCGGGGTATGGCTACACCTTC.

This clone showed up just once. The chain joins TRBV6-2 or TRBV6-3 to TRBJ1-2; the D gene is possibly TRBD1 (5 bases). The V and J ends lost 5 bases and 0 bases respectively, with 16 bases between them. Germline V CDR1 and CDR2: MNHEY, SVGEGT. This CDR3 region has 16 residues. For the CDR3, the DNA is TGTGCCAGCAGTCCCTCCGGGACGGAGACTAACTATGGCTACACCTTC. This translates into CASSPSGTETNYGYTF.

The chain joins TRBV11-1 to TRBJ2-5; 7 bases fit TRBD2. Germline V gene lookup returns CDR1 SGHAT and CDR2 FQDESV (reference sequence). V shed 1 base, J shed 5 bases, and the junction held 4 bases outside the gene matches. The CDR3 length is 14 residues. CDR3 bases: TGTGCCAGCAGCTTAGATCGGGGGGAGGAGACCCAGTACTTC. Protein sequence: CASSLDRGEETQYF.